This T cell receptor (beta chain) comes out of a study of blood T cells in healthy people across ages (dated by TCRdb to between 2015 and 2016). Regarding the study in general: In model experiments, template switching captured roughly one uniquely barcoded TCR beta cDNA molecule for every two T cells. Age-related changes in TCR beta repertoire diversity were measured in the study by deep sequencing normalized with unique cDNA molecular identifiers. Four age groups were formed from the donors: young (average 16 years), middle-aged (approximately 40), aged (around 62) and long-lived (82). Two additional independent replicas of 1 million unique cDNA reads from the same blood draw were analyzed for two donors (one aged 18 to 29 and one aged 80 or older). On the study overall, not on this receptor specifically: Because profiling used bulk unsorted PBMCs, naive and antigen-experienced compartments could not be compared conclusively. Donor CMV infection status was unknown, potentially confounding age-related changes in expanded clonotypes. There was a strong correlation between observed TCR beta diversity and the percentage of naive T cells measured by flow cytometry. Estimates of total diversity based on one million sequenced T cells were considered lower bounds and underestimates. As age increased, observed TCR beta diversity per million T cells dropped in a roughly linear way, and a significant reduction was already evident by age approximately 40. Compared with the aged group, the long-lived group had more naive CD4+ T cells, fewer expanded clones and increased TCR diversity, suggesting age selection.

Libraries were constructed by 5' RACE. Reads for this sample came from an Illumina HiSeq 2500. A second PCR of roughly 6 to 12 cycles was performed with a sample-barcoded 5' primer and a J-beta primer mix. A template-switch 5' adaptor carrying 12 random nucleotides introduced a unique molecular identifier onto each TCR beta cDNA molecule. Each sample yielded at least 3 million CDR3-containing paired-end reads. The Mint cDNA synthesis kit, primed by a TRBC-specific oligonucleotide, was used to synthesize first-strand cDNA from all RNA. All cDNA was treated with uracil-DNA glycosylase and then went through a first 18-cycle PCR with the universal primers M1SS and BC2_uni_R. The original pipeline was this. Each sample was normalized by randomly selecting 1 million high-quality reads, each carrying a distinct molecular identifier. Instead of being binned into consensus sequences, reads with shared molecular identifiers were discarded. MiTCR, set to a Q25 quality threshold and the strictest error-elimination algorithm, was used for CDR3 identification, clonotype clustering and error correction. Lower-bound total TCR beta diversity was estimated with a nonparametric unseen species model using Euler transformation. The public reads were run again by TCRdb, first through fastp at Q25 and then through MiXCR, and only productive beta chains were kept. Under each unique CDR3 protein, matching rows form one entry showing the most common genes and DNA. The V and J calls were determined by TCRdb, not by the authors. The sample table records 780,000 or so distinct CDR3 sequences; around 25% of these occur just once. The ten biggest clones cover 3.7% of the sample.

The roughly 39 donors, aged 6 to 90 years, were systemically healthy Caucasian individuals from Russia. Ten milliliters of peripheral blood were drawn from each donor into EDTA-treated Vacutainer tubes. Ficoll-Paque density-gradient centrifugation was used to isolate PBMCs, with at least 7 million per sample. Trizol reagent was used to extract total RNA from PBMCs, with at least 6 micrograms per sample. The percentages of naive CD45RAhigh/CD27high T cells were determined by flow cytometry on a PBMC aliquot from every donor. From a lookup of the germline V gene, CDR1 and CDR2 are SNHLY and FYNNEI. The V end gives up 5 bases and the J end 6 bases, leaving 5 bases in the junction not matched to a gene. Including the terminal cysteine and phenylalanine, the CDR3 comprises 13 residues. Of the read, only the CDR3 DNA is kept; its 39 bases are in frame from base 1. As concerns this clonotype: Its antigen is not yet known. Base qualities are missing; no much larger clone stands one base away.

These data were likewise used in another study, on T cells of mothers and their children. The second source states: Nine systemically healthy Caucasian individuals served as donors, namely three mothers together with their six children. cDNA synthesis consumed the entire amount of extracted RNA, loaded at approximately 1.4 ug RNA in each 15 ul reaction. In the second PCR, sample barcodes and 2-4 random nucleotides were introduced via the M1S primer. Each mother yielded over 9.5 million TCR beta CDR3 reads and each child 3 million to 3.5 million reads. Thymic selection similarly shapes TCR recombination output in related and unrelated pairs, with minor effect from inherited differences. Normalized repertoire overlap in related mother-child pairs was always slightly higher than in unrelated mother-child pairs, but the difference was never significant. With a sensitivity of approximately 92 clones per million clonotypes, no persistent microchimeric T cell clones were detected. In the study, deep NGS was used to compare the TCR beta repertoires of mothers and children, and features distinguishing related mother-child pairs from unrelated individuals were sought. The mean age was about 38 +/- 4 years for the mothers and roughly 10 +/- 4 years for the children. After adapter ligation was performed with NEBNext reagents, the libraries were sequenced on an Illumina HiSeq 2000 with 100+100 nt paired-end reads. To prevent cross-contamination, the mother and child libraries were prepared one month apart and sequenced in separate runs. For each donor, somewhere between 500,000 and 2,000,000 distinct TCR beta clonotypes were identified. Naive TCR beta clonotypes were estimated from low-frequency clonotypes matched to each donor's FACS-determined naive share, without sorting.

The rearrangement combines TRBV2 with TRBJ2-3; a stretch of 7 junction bases matches TRBD2. Sequenced: blood. The sequence derives from a boy aged 5-17 years in good health. This receptor has the CDR3 CASSLGLVDTQYF. The DNA is TGTGCCAGCAGTCTCGGACTAGTGGATACGCAGTATTTT.